At least ten counts were recorded for the clone carrying this TCR beta chain. Its target is unknown. The CDR3 extends 3 residues past the end of the read, so its final part is completed from the germline J gene. The data stem from a study of T cell clonality in common variable immunodeficiency. Trimming cost V 9 bases and J 2 bases; bases outside gene matches: 9. This CDR3 has 14 amino acids. CDR1 is LNHDA and CDR2 is SQIVND in the germline V gene (reference sequence). Whole-study findings and limits: Patient heterogeneity in the CVID cohort limited correlations between repertoire features and clinical complications. Compared with healthy controls, CVID subjects showed increased TCRbeta clonality, mostly in about a third. What drives increased CVID clonality needs T cell subpopulation sequencing.

Produced via immunoSEQ multiplex PCR; TCRdb's table is partial and in-frame only. The sample yields about 52,000 clones, without any singletons. J is TRBJ1-2 and V is TRBV19; 7 bases map to TRBD1. Sequencing input: peripheral blood mononuclear cells. The TCR comes from a person aged 18 to 75 in good health. CDR3 DNA (partial): TGTGCCAGCGCTAACAGGGGAGCGAACTATGGC. Translated: CASANRGANYG. The whole CDR3 sequence reads CASANRGANYGYTF.